Below are 13 T cell receptor beta chains sequenced from a single sample in a study of tissue T cells after allogeneic stem cell transplantation (dated by TCRdb to 2021 to 2024). The time point label for this specimen denotes: mouse harvest day 14 after allogeneic transplant. Mouse grafts consisting of 10^7 T-cell-depleted bone marrow cells combined with 10^6 splenic CD5+ T cells were administered by tail vein injection. Library construction relied on the immunoSEQ multiplex PCR assay. TCRdb holds this immuneACCESS table with in-frame rearrangements only. Some clones are missing; in checked studies, unresolved V genes explain under half, and the rest has no known cause. The sample table contains about 6,800 clones; only one count was recorded for about a third of them. Clones ranked in the top ten supply 5% to 8% of the sample. The sequencing input was skin. The receptor source for this set is a female BALB/c mouse given C57BL/6 T cells with graft-versus-host disease after an allogeneic hematopoietic cell transplant.

Regarding this clone: Germline and genes here are mouse. CDR3 DNA (partial): TGTGCCAGCAGTCCGACTGGGGGGGCTTTTGCAGAAACGCTGTAT. Translating gives CASSPTGGAFAETLY. The entire CDR3 protein reads CASSPTGGAFAETLYF. The rearrangement links TRBV26 to TRBJ2-3, with 12 positions matching TRBD2. The read terminates 1 residue ahead of where the CDR3 ends, so the germline J gene completes it. V dropped 4 bases and J dropped 2; count of bases not matched to a gene: 4. CDR1 and CDR2 from the germline V gene are KGHPV and FQNQEV (reference sequence). The length of the CDR3 is 16 residues.

This clone was detected a few times. Here the gene names and germline are mouse. The read ends 1 residue before the CDR3 terminus; that terminus is restored from the germline J gene. The chain recombines TRBV26 with TRBJ1-2; D gene ambiguous. Germline CDR1 KGHPV, CDR2 FQNQEV (reference sequence). V lost 3 bases to trimming and J lost 0 bases, with 5 bases between them. This CDR3 is built from 13 residues. CDR3 residues: CASSLQPNSDYTF. CDR3 bases read: TGTGCCAGCAGTCTCCAGCCAAACTCCGACTACACC.

This clone turned up a few times. Each gene name is a mouse one. The read ends 1 residue before the CDR3 terminus; that terminus is restored from the germline J gene. This specimen includes other DNA sequences encoding the same CDR3. V gene TRBV26 combines with J gene TRBJ1-2; D not certain. Germline values: CDR1 KGHPV, CDR2 FQNQEV (reference sequence). There are 12 residues in the CDR3. V was trimmed by 4 bases and J by 0 bases, leaving 3 bases between them. CDR3 sequence: CASSRANSDYTF. The DNA read from the CDR3 is TGTGCCAGCAGTCGTGCAAACTCCGACTACACC. The complete variable domain, with remaining parts taken from reference TRBV26 and TRBJ1-2, reads NSKVIQTPRYLVKGQGQKAKMRCIPEKGHPVVFWYQQNKNNEFKFLINFQNQEVLQQIDMTEKRFSAECPSNSPCSLEIQSSEAGDSALYLCASSRANSDYTFGSGTRLLVI.

In regard to this clone: The germline and genes are mouse ones. From the germline J gene comes the end of the CDR3, since the read stops 1 residue before it. This chain links TRBV12-1 with TRBJ2-1, with 11 bases fitting TRBD2. The CDR3 extends over 17 amino acids. The V gene's germline CDR1 is SGHSN and CDR2 HYEKVE. V trimming: 2 bases; J trimming: 2 bases; junction bases outside the gene matches: 7. CDR3 DNA (partial): TGTGCCAGCTCTCCCGGACTGGGGGGCCGGGACTATGCTGAGCAGTTC. Amino acid sequence: CASSPGLGGRDYAEQF. The full CDR3 sequence reads CASSPGLGGRDYAEQFF.

Concerning this clone: Any gene name here is a mouse gene name. The read gets to within 1 residue of the CDR3 end, and the germline J gene fills in the rest. The gene calls are TRBV26 and TRBJ1-2; no clear D gene. The CDR3 spans 14 residues. V was shortened by 2 bases and J by 1 base, with 8 bases between the two germline ends. From germline, CDR1 is KGHPV and CDR2 FQNQEV (reference sequence). Partial CDR3 DNA: TGTGCCAGCAGTCTGAGAGGGAGAAACTCCGACTACACC. This encodes CASSLRGRNSDYT. The entire CDR3 reads CASSLRGRNSDYTF.

Judged by abundance, this clone is medium-sized. Mouse names are used for the genes. The read comes to an end 1 residue before the CDR3 does, leaving the germline J gene to fill in the end. The chain is built from TRBV26 and TRBJ1-3; D is undetermined. V lost 6 bases and J 0 bases, leaving 6 bases between the germline ends. This CDR3 is built from 13 residues. Germline values: CDR1 KGHPV, CDR2 FQNQEV (reference sequence). Partial CDR3 DNA: TGTGCCAGCAGAGACAATTCTGGAAATACGCTCTAT. This sequence encodes CASRDNSGNTLY. In full, the CDR3 is CASRDNSGNTLYF.

This clone was seen only a few times. These gene names are mouse names. From the germline J gene comes the end of the CDR3, since the read stops 1 residue before it. The rearrangement links TRBV3 to TRBJ2-7, with 8 bases matching TRBD2. The germline V gene has CDR1 SNHLY and CDR2 FYNGKV (reference sequence). This CDR3 spans 14 amino acids. Trimming took 1 base from V and 4 from J; bases not matched to a gene: 3. The CDR3 bases that were read are TGTGCCAGCAGCTTAGTACTGGGGGCATATGAACAGTAC. Protein product: CASSLVLGAYEQY. The full CDR3 protein reads CASSLVLGAYEQYF.

Regarding this clone: Germline and genes here are mouse. The read halts 1 residue ahead of the CDR3 end, with the missing end drawn from the germline J gene. The chain carries TRBV26 and TRBJ2-3, with 8 positions matching TRBD1. The CDR3 extends over 15 amino acids. Looked up from germline, CDR1 is KGHPV and CDR2 is FQNQEV (reference sequence). The V segment lost 2 bases and the J segment 2 bases; nucleotides outside the gene matches: 3. Incomplete CDR3 DNA: TGTGCCAGCAGTCTGCGCAGGGGGCTTGCAGAAACGCTGTAT. Translating it yields CASSLRRGLAETLY. In full, the CDR3 reads CASSLRRGLAETLYF.

In the case of this clone: The genes and germline here are from mouse. The read ends 1 residue early relative to the CDR3; the germline J gene fills the gap. The genes are TRBV26 and TRBJ2-2, with 8 bases that match TRBD1. Germline trimming cut 4 bases from V and 2 bases from J; bases unmatched to any gene: 3. The CDR3 contains 15 residues. Germline CDR1 KGHPV, CDR2 FQNQEV (reference sequence). CDR3 DNA (partial): TGTGCCAGCAGTCCCCGGGACAGGAACACCGGGCAGCTCTAC. Translation: CASSPRDRNTGQLY. The whole CDR3 reads CASSPRDRNTGQLYF.

This clone showed up just a few times. Gene names and germline refer to mouse. The read halts 1 residue ahead of the CDR3 end, with the missing end drawn from the germline J gene. The J gene is TRBJ2-7, the V gene TRBV26, with 10 bases matching TRBD2. There are 14 residues in the CDR3. The J segment lost 6 bases and the V segment lost 0 bases, leaving 2 bases of the junction unmatched. CDR1 and CDR2 from the germline V gene are KGHPV and FQNQEV (reference sequence). The CDR3 sequence: CASSLSWGGAEQYF. The covered CDR3 bases are TGTGCCAGCAGTCTGTCCTGGGGGGGCGCTGAACAGTAC.

Of note for this clone: Gene names refer to mouse genes. The read finishes 1 residue shy of the CDR3 end, and the germline J gene is used to complete it. The chain recombines TRBV26 with TRBJ2-7; no firm D call. This CDR3 has 13 amino acids. The V and J ends lost 2 bases and 0 bases respectively, with 5 bases between them. Germline CDR1 is KGHPV and CDR2 is FQNQEV (reference sequence). The sequenced part of the CDR3 DNA is TGTGCCAGCAGTCTGAGGGCCTCCTATGAACAGTAC. Protein sequence: CASSLRASYEQY. The whole CDR3 sequence is CASSLRASYEQYF.

By sample share, this clone is medium-sized. Gene names and germline refer to mouse. Read coverage stops 1 residue before the CDR3 terminus; the germline J gene supplies the remainder. The rearrangement joins TRBV16 to TRBJ2-7; 9 bases fit TRBD2. The CDR3 runs to 14 residues. The germline CDR1 and CDR2 sequences are SGHSA and FRNQAP. The trim removed 1 base at V and 3 bases at J, leaving 1 base unmatched. CDR3 DNA (partial): TGTGCAAGCAGCTTAGTGGGACTGGGCTATGAACAGTAC. It is translated as CASSLVGLGYEQY. The entire CDR3 protein is CASSLVGLGYEQYF.

This clone appeared a few times. Genes and germline are mouse. Read data end 1 residue before the CDR3 end; the end is taken from the germline J gene. The V gene is TRBV3, the J gene TRBJ2-7, with TRBD1 matching over 9 bases. The germline V gene has CDR1 SNHLY and CDR2 FYNGKV (reference sequence). Trimming cost V 0 bases and J 0 bases; bases outside gene matches: 0. The CDR3 runs to 15 residues. The chain's CDR3 is CASSLATGGSYEQYF. Incomplete CDR3 DNA: TGTGCCAGCAGCTTAGCGACAGGGGGCTCCTATGAACAGTAC.